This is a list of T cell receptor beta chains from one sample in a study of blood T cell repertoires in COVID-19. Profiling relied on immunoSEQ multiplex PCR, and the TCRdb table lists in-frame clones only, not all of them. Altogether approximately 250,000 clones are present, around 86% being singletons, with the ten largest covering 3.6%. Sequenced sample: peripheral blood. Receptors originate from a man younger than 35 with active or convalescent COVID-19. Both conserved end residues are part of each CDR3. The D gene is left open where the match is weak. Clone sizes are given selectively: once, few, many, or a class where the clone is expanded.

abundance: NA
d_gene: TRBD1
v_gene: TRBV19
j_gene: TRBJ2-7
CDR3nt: TGTGCCAGTAGTAGGGCAGGGGGACACGAGCAGTACTTC
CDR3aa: CASSRAGGHEQYF

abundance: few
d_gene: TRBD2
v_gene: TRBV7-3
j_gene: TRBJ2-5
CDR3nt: TGTGCCAGCAGCTTGATAGCGGGAGTAGAGACCCAGTACTTC
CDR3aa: CASSLIAGVETQYF

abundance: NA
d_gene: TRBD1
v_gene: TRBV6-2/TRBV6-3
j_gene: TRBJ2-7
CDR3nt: TGTGCCAGCAGTTACTCGACAGGGCTTCAGTACTTC
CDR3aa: CASSYSTGLQYF

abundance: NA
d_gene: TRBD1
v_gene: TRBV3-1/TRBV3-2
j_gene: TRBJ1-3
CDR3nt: TGTGCCAGCAGCCAAGGTTGGGACAGGGCCTCTGGAAACACCATATATTTT
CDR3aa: CASSQGWDRASGNTIYF

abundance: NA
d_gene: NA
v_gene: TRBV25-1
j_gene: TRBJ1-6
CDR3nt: TGTGCCAGCAGTGAATGGAAGGGGAATAATTCACCCCTCCACTTT
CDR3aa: CASSEWKGNNSPLHF

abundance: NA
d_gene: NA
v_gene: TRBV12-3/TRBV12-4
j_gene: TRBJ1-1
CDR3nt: TGTGCCAGCAGCCACGGGACTGAAGCTTTCTTT
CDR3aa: CASSHGTEAFF

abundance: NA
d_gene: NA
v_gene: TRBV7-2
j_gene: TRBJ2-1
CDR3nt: TGTGCCAGCAGCTTAGAGGTACAGCGGGCTTACAATGAGCAGTTCTTC
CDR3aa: CASSLEVQRAYNEQFF

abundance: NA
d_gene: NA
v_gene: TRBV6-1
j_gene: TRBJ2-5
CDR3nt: TGTGCCAGCAGTGAAGGGAGCTGGGAGACCCAGTACTTC
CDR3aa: CASSEGSWETQYF

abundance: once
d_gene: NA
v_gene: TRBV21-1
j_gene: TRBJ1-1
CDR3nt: TGTGCCAGCATCCTTCTTGACAGGGGGCGGGTGAACACTGAAGCTTTCTTT
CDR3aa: CASILLDRGRVNTEAFF

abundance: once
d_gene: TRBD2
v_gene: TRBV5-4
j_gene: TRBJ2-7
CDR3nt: TGTGCCAGCAGCCAATCTAGCGGTAGCTCCTACGAGCAGTACTTC
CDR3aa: CASSQSSGSSYEQYF

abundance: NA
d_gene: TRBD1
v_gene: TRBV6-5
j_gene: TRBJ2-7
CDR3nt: TGTGCCAGTGGACAGGGGAGGAACGAGCAGTACTTC
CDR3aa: CASGQGRNEQYF

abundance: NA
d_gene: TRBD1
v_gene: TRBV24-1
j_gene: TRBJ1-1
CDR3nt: TGTGCCACCAGTGACGGGACAGGGGGAAACACTGAAGCTTTCTTT
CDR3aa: CATSDGTGGNTEAFF

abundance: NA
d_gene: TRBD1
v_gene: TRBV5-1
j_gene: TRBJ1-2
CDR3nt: TGCGCCAGCAGCTGGAACCCGGGACAGACGGGTCTTGGCTATGGCTACACCTTC
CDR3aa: CASSWNPGQTGLGYGYTF

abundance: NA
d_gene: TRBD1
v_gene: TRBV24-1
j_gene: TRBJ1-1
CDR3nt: TGTGCCACCAGTGATTCAAACAGGGGGAACACTGAAGCTTTCTTT
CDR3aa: CATSDSNRGNTEAFF

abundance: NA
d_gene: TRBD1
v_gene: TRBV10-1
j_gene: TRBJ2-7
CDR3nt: TGCGCCAGCATCTTAAAGAGCCTTTCGGACAGGGGCTCCTACGAGCAGTACTTC
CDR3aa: CASILKSLSDRGSYEQYF

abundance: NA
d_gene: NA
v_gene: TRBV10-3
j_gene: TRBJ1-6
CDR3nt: TGTGCCATCAGTGAGTCAATTTCAACAGCCTCCTATAATTCACCCCTCCACTTT
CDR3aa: CAISESISTASYNSPLHF

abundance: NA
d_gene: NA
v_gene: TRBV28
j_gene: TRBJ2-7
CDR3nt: TGTGCCAGCCGTTCGACTCTCTCCTACGAGCAGTACTTC
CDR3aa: CASRSTLSYEQYF

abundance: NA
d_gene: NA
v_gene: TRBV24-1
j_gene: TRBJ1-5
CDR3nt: TGTGCCACCAGTGGGGCGGGAACTAATCAGCCCCAGCATTTT
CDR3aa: CATSGAGTNQPQHF

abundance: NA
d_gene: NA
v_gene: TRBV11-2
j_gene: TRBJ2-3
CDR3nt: TGTGCCACCTCAACAGGGACCAGCACAGATACGCAGTATTTT
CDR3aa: CATSTGTSTDTQYF

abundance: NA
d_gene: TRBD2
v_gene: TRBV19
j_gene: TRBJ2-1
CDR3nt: TGTGCCAGTAGTATAGGTCTCGGACTAGCGGGGGGGCCCACCTACAATGAGCAGTTCTTC
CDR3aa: CASSIGLGLAGGPTYNEQFF

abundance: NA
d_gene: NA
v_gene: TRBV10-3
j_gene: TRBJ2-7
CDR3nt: TGTGCCATCAGTGAGTCTCGTGGGGGGTCCTACGAGCAGTACTTC
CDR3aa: CAISESRGGSYEQYF

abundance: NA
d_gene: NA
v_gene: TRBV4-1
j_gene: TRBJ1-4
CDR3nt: TGCGCCAGCAGCCCTCGGGAAACCGTTGCTAATGAAAAACTGTTTTTT
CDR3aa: CASSPRETVANEKLFF

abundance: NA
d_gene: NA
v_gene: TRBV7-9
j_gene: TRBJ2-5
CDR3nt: TGTGCCAGCAGCTTCGGGATGTACCAAGAGACCCAGTACTTC
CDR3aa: CASSFGMYQETQYF

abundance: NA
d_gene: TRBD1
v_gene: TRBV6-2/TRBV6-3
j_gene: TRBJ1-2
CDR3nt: TGTGCCAGCAGCCACGGGACAGACGGTGGCTACACCTTC
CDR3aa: CASSHGTDGGYTF

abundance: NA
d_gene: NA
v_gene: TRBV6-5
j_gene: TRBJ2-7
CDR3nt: TGTGCCAGCAGTTCCCCCGGGAGCTCCTACGAGCAGTACTTC
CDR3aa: CASSSPGSSYEQYF

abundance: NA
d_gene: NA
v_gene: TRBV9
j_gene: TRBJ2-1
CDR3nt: TGTGCCAGCAGCGCTACTCCTAGGCCCGTTTGGAATGAGCAGTTCTTC
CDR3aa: CASSATPRPVWNEQFF

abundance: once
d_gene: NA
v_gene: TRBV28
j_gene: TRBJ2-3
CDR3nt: TGTGCCAGCGGCCTGAGGGATACGCAGTATTTT
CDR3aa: CASGLRDTQYF

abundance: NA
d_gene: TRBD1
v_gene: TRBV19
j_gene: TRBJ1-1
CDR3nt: TGTGCCACCCTCGGACAGGGGAGTACTGAAGCTTTCTTT
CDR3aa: CATLGQGSTEAFF

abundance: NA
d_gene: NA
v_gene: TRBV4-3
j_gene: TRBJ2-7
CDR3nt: TGCGCCAGCAGCCTTGAGCAGGGGACCTACGAGCAGTACTTC
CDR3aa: CASSLEQGTYEQYF

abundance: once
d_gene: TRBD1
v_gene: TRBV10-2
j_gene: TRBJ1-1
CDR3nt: TGCGCCAGCAGCCAGACAGGGAACCGAAACACTGAAGCTTTCTTT
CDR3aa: CASSQTGNRNTEAFF

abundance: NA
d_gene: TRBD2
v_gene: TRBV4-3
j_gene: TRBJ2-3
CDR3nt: TGCGCCAGCAGCCAAGATAGGGCGGGAGGAGTTGTGGCAGATACGCAGTATTTT
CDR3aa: CASSQDRAGGVVADTQYF

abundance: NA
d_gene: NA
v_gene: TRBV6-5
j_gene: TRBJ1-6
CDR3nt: TGTGCCAGCAGGCCGGGACGGGGAGGGTCACCCCTCCACTTT
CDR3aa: CASRPGRGGSPLHF

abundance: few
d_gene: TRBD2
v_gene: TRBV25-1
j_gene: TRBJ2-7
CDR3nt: TGTGCCAGCAGTGAATATTTCGCGGGGGACTTCTACGAGCAGTACTTC
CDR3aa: CASSEYFAGDFYEQYF

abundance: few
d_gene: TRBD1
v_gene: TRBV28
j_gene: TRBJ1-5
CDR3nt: TGTGCCAGCAGCCCCTTCGGGACAGGGATTTTTCAGCCCCAGCATTTT
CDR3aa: CASSPFGTGIFQPQHF